A selection of T cell receptor beta chains follows, all from one sample in a study of cytomegalovirus exposure and HLA in healthy donors. TCRdb's copy holds only in-frame clones and misses some; the assay was immunoSEQ multiplex PCR. The sample shows 50,000 or so clones, around 80% of them seen only once. Sequenced sample: PBMCs. The receptors shown here come from a boy between 5 and 17 years old in good health and CMV-seropositive. The CDR3 runs from the conserved cysteine through the conserved F or W.

>TRBV5-6|TRBJ1-4
CASSAREVKLFF
>TRBV11-3|TRBJ2-6
CASSSTGTGANVLTF
>TRBV25-1|TRBJ2-7
CASSGQGRRYEQYF
>TRBV6-5|TRBJ1-4
CASSTLDEKLFF
>TRBV27|TRBJ2-2
CASSYGTSYPGELFF
>TRBV27|TRBJ2-7
CASSLGLEQYF
>TRBV5-1|TRBJ1-6
CASRVVTGDNSPLHF
>TRBV29-1|TRBJ2-5
CSGQAGAQETQYF
>TRBV5-6|TRBJ2-3
CASVVGGTDTQYF
>TRBV19|TRBJ2-3
CASSRLTGSTDTQYF
>TRBV7-8|TRBJ2-2
CASTLTSRTGELFF
>TRBV9|TRBJ2-2
CASSVEGGGRSAGELFF
>TRBV4-1|TRBJ2-5
CASSQVLSSVGGFVLQQETQYF
>TRBV6-1|TRBJ1-5
CASSEAVPGSTLPQHF
>TRBV13|TRBJ1-2
CASSPVPYGYTF
>TRBV7-9|TRBJ2-5
CSSSSHRGGRETQYF
>TRBV2|TRBJ1-4
CASSEGEGSLDEKLFF
>TRBV4-1|TRBJ2-7
CASSHGLSSDEQYF
>TRBV6-1|TRBJ2-5
CASSEEAPSGGGPRKETQYF